One sample yielded the 23 T cell receptor beta chains listed below, sequenced in a study of CD8 T cells in ankylosing spondylitis. TCRdb reanalysed the 5' RACE reads using MiXCR and keeps one entry per CDR3 protein. This table holds a few hundred thousand distinct CDR3 sequences, roughly a tenth found once. Sequenced: blood, either unsorted or a sorted T cell fraction (not recorded which). Every receptor here comes from a male donor with ankylosing spondylitis or in good health (not recorded which).

This clonotype was detected ten times or more. The chain couples TRBV7-6 to TRBJ1-5; maybe TRBD1 (5 bases). The CDR3 length is 17 residues. Trimming cost V 5 bases and J 1 base, with 18 bases left between them. Germline assignment: CDR1 SGHVS and CDR2 FNYEAQ. The CDR3 DNA follows: TGTGCCAGCAGCGGAGGTCAGGGAGTAGTCAGCAATCAGCCCCAGCATTTT. This encodes CASSGGQGVVSNQPQHF.

The chain joins TRBV21-1 to TRBJ2-1; the table calls TRBD2, which could not be checked here. TRBV21-1 is a pseudogene locus. This CDR3 region has 15 residues. In nucleotides, the CDR3 is TGTGCCAGCAGCCCGAGGGGGACTAGCGGGGGAGAGCAGTTCTTC. Protein product: CASSPRGTSGGEQFF.

This clonotype was detected only a few times. The chain is built from TRBV27 and TRBJ2-1; D may be TRBD1 (5 bases). V was pared by 6 bases and J by 8 bases, with 8 bases between. CDR3 length: 11 amino acids. The germline V gene has CDR1 MNHEY and CDR2 SMNVEV (reference sequence). In DNA form, the CDR3 reads TGTGCCAGCAGCCAGGGTCATGAGCAGTTCTTC. Encoded protein: CASSQGHEQFF.

This clonotype was detected many times. The rearrangement joins TRBV6-1 to TRBJ1-4, with D possibly being TRBD1 (5 bases). This CDR3 spans 15 amino acids. CDR1 MNHNS and CDR2 SASEGT come from the germline V gene. V lost 1 base, J lost 1 base, and 7 bases lay in between. In DNA, the CDR3 is TGTGCCAGCAGTGAAGTGGGGGGAACTAATGAAAAACTGTTTTTT. Amino acids: CASSEVGGTNEKLFF.

In regard to this clonotype: With a much larger clone just one base away, this may be a read error. This sequence joins TRBV5-1 and TRBJ2-2; D not certain. Germline-derived CDR1 and CDR2 are SGHRS and YFSETQ. This CDR3 is built from 12 residues. With 10 bases removed from V and 5 bases from J, the gap between germline ends came to 12 bases. The CDR3 nucleotides read TGCGCCCTGTTCCGGGCAACCGGGGAGCTGTTTTTT. Its translation: CALFRATGELFF.

This clonotype was counted ten times or more. This chain links TRBV5-1 with TRBJ2-3; D is undetermined. Germline assignment: CDR1 SGHRS and CDR2 YFSETQ. Between the trimmed V and J ends, which lost 0 bases and 0 bases, there was a span of 8 bases. The CDR3 spans 15 residues. CDR3 DNA sequence: TGCGCCAGCAGCTTGGGAGGCCCTAGCACAGATACGCAGTATTTT. Its translation is CASSLGGPSTDTQYF.

This clonotype appeared many times. This rearrangement joins TRBV9 to TRBJ2-3; D possibly corresponds to TRBD1 (5 bases). The V gene's germline CDR1 is SGDLS and CDR2 YYNGEE. Trimming shortened V by 0 bases and J by 4 bases, and 12 bases separated the two germline ends. This CDR3 is 15 amino acids long. CDR3 nucleotide sequence: TGTGCCAGCAGCGTAGAGGGTGGGGCATCAGATACGCAGTATTTT. Protein sequence: CASSVEGGASDTQYF.

This clonotype was detected ten times or more. The CDR3 nucleotides read TGTGCCAGCCGCGAGAGAGGACAGGGATACACCTACGAGCAGTACTTC. Protein sequence: CASRERGQGYTYEQYF. The chain employs TRBV7-2 and TRBJ2-7; TRBD1 agrees at 8 bases. V shed 8 bases and J 2 bases; nucleotides not matched to a gene: 14. CDR1 is SGHTA and CDR2 is FQGNSA in the germline V gene. The CDR3 is 16 amino acids.

This clonotype has just a few counts. V is TRBV25-1 and J is TRBJ2-7; no reliable D call. CDR1 and CDR2 (germline): MGHDK, SYGVNS. The CDR3 spans 15 residues. The V and J ends lost 3 bases and 2 bases respectively, with 14 bases between them. The CDR3 reads CASSDRDTETYEQYF. CDR3 coding DNA: TGTGCCAGCAGTGACAGAGACACAGAAACCTACGAGCAGTACTTC.

J is TRBJ2-3 and V is TRBV12-3 or TRBV12-4; possible D gene TRBD2, 5 bases. The CDR3 is 15 residues long. Trimming removed 6 bases from V and 3 bases from J, with 16 bases in between. The CDR3 DNA reads as TGTGCCAGCAGCCGCGCCACCGACTATACAGATACGCAGTATTTT. Translating it yields CASSRATDYTDTQYF.

This clonotype was recorded at least ten times. This chain connects TRBV10-3 to TRBJ1-2; tentatively, D is TRBD1 (6 bases). V was clipped by 0 bases and J by 7 bases, with 15 bases between them. In germline, CDR1 is ENHRY, CDR2 SYGVKD. This CDR3 region has 15 residues. The CDR3 loop reads CAISESLITGTGYTF. In nucleotides, the CDR3 is TGTGCCATCAGTGAGTCACTTATAACAGGGACTGGCTACACCTTC.

This clonotype was found many times. The chain joins TRBV7-2 to TRBJ1-1; D unclear. The germline CDR1 and CDR2 sequences are SGHTA and FQGNSA. This CDR3 has 15 amino acids. Between the trimmed V and J ends, which lost 5 bases and 0 bases, there was a span of 13 bases. Here the CDR3 reads CASSQGLGMNTEAFF. In DNA form, the CDR3 reads TGTGCCAGCAGCCAAGGGCTGGGAATGAACACTGAAGCTTTCTTT. Complete variable domain (other parts from reference TRBV7-2 and TRBJ1-1): GAGVSQSPSNKVTEKGKDVELRCDPISGHTALYWYRQSLGQGLEFLIYFQGNSAPDKSGLPSDRFSAERTGGSVSTLTIQRTQQEDSAVYLCASSQGLGMNTEAFFGQGTRLTVV.

This clonotype was recorded at least ten times. The rearrangement joins TRBV5-1 to TRBJ2-7; TRBD2 matches 8 bases. V trimming: 1 base; J trimming: 1 base; junction bases outside the gene matches: 7. The CDR3 loop spans 16 amino acids. The germline V gene has CDR1 SGHRS and CDR2 YFSETQ. The CDR3 nucleotides read TGCGCCAGCAGCTTGTTCGGATTAGCGGGATCCTACGAGCAGTACTTC. As protein: CASSLFGLAGSYEQYF.

The rearrangement links TRBV6-4 to TRBJ2-7, with 7 nucleotides matching TRBD1. CDR1 is MRHNA, CDR2 SNTAGT, per germline. J gave up 6 bases and V 5 bases, and 10 bases lay outside the gene matches. CDR3 length: 14 amino acids. The CDR3 DNA sequence: TGTGCCAGCAGTCCCACCGGGACAGCCTTCGAGCAGTACTTC. This gives the protein CASSPTGTAFEQYF.

This clonotype was recorded at least ten times. The genes are TRBV6-5 and TRBJ1-3, with TRBD1 identical over 9 bases. The CDR3 is 17 amino acids. V gave up 4 bases and J gave up 3 bases; unmatched junction bases: 10. In germline, CDR1 is MNHEY, CDR2 SVGAGI. CDR3 DNA sequence: TGTGCCAGCAGTTCCAACCTGGGGACAGGGAGTGGAAACACCATATATTTT. Amino acid sequence: CASSSNLGTGSGNTIYF.

This clonotype was recorded a few times. This chain joins TRBV7-8 and TRBJ1-1, with 7 bases that match TRBD1. The CDR3 is made up of 15 amino acids. Germline trimming cut 5 bases from V and 5 bases from J; bases unmatched to any gene: 11. From germline, CDR1 is SGHVS and CDR2 FQNEAQ. In DNA, the CDR3 is TGTGCCAGCAGCATATTAGGGGGCGCGGGGACTGAAGCTTTCTTT. Protein: CASSILGGAGTEAFF.

This clonotype was counted many times. The chain recombines TRBV20-1 with TRBJ2-2; 7 bases line up with TRBD1. Germline V lookup: CDR1 DFQATT, CDR2 SNEGSKA (reference sequence). The CDR3 is 13 residues long. Losses at the gene ends were 1 base for V and 4 bases for J; bases not matched to a gene: 0. CDR3 amino acids: CSARAGGTGELFF. The CDR3 bases are TGCAGTGCTAGAGCAGGGGGCACCGGGGAGCTGTTTTTT.

This clonotype was detected only a few times. The chain carries TRBV5-1 and TRBJ2-5; D is possibly TRBD1 or TRBD2 (5 bases each). The CDR3 totals 14 residues. The V gene's germline CDR1 is SGHRS and CDR2 YFSETQ. With 6 bases removed from V and 5 bases from J, the gap between germline ends came to 17 bases. CDR3 coding DNA: TGCGCCAGCACCTACGGGACCGATGGGGAGACCCAGTACTTC. Its protein product is CASTYGTDGETQYF. Variable domain in full (rest from reference TRBV5-1 and TRBJ2-5): KAGVTQTPRYLIKTRGQQVTLSCSPISGHRSVSWYQQTPGQGLQFLFEYFSETQRNKGNFPGRFSGRQFSNSRSEMNVSTLELGDSALYLCASTYGTDGETQYFGPGTRLLVL.

In this sample, this clonotype turned up many times. The chain combines TRBV24-1 with TRBJ2-3; weak D call: TRBD1 (5 bases). This CDR3 has 17 residues. V was pared by 4 bases and J by 2 bases, with 18 bases between. Per the germline V gene, CDR1 is KGHDR and CDR2 is SFDVKD. CDR3 amino acids: CATSDLGQGISTDTQYF. CDR3 sequence (DNA): TGTGCCACCAGTGACCTCGGACAAGGGATATCCACAGATACGCAGTATTTT.

CDR3 DNA: TGCGCCAGCAGTCGCCAAGTGGTCTCAGGTGGCCAGCCCCAGCATTTT. This gives the protein CASSRQVVSGGQPQHF. The V call is TRBV4-1, the J call TRBJ1-5; D ambiguous. V was trimmed by 6 bases and J by 7 bases, leaving 22 bases between them. In germline, CDR1 is MGHRA, CDR2 YSYEKL. The CDR3 is 16 residues long.

This clonotype is classed as large. This rearrangement joins TRBV5-1 to TRBJ2-1; no clear D gene. This CDR3 has 17 residues. CDR1 and CDR2 (germline): SGHRS, YFSETQ. The V and J ends lost 0 bases and 3 bases respectively, with 16 bases between them. In nucleotides, the CDR3 is TGCGCCAGCAGCTTGGTTCTGGGTGGGGATAACTACAATGAGCAGTTCTTC. This gives the protein CASSLVLGGDNYNEQFF.

This clonotype has a count of ten or more. V is TRBV3-1 and J is TRBJ2-7; D unclear. Germline values: CDR1 LGHDT, CDR2 YNNKEL (reference sequence). This CDR3 is built from 15 residues. Trimming shortened V by 1 base and J by 3 bases, and 13 bases separated the two germline ends. In nucleotides, the CDR3 is TGTGCCAGCAGCCAAGGGTACGCCAGAAGCTACGAGCAGTACTTC. Translating gives CASSQGYARSYEQYF.

This clonotype was found many times. The rearrangement links TRBV12-3 or TRBV12-4 to TRBJ1-2; D is unresolved. V was pared by 5 bases and J by 8 bases, with 12 bases between. This CDR3 is built from 12 residues. CDR3 sequence reads: CASSHDNSGYTF. Written as DNA, the CDR3 is TGTGCCAGCAGTCACGACAATAGCGGCTACACCTTC.